Included here is one TCR beta chain sequence, with context. Antigen specificity is unknown. There are 13 residues in the CDR3. Deletions cut 4 bases from V and 5 bases from J, with 11 bases between. MiXCR, run by TCRdb on the reads, gives a single entry per CDR3 protein. The table has 150,000 to 200,000 distinct CDR3 sequences, 28% seen once. This sample stems from a study of T cell repertoires in cytomegalovirus infection. Study-level information: Public TCR beta signature analysis indicated the presence of both CMV infection and matching HLA type. Findings and caveats of the study: HLA-C-restricted CMV clonotypes gave the most frequent clonotype in two of eight donors. Using cumulative public TCR beta family frequency, the authors identified those who carried CMV together with the relevant HLA.

The sequence derives from a human donor in good health (CMV status not recorded). Some clones in this sample may be carry-over from other donors' samples. This chain uses TRBV12-3 or TRBV12-4 with TRBJ2-5; weak D call: TRBD2 (6 bases). The sample was PBMCs. The CDR3 here is CASSWELAETQYF. The CDR3 DNA reads TGTGCCAGCAGTTGGGAACTAGCTGAGACCCAGTACTTC.